This is a list of T cell receptor beta chains from one sample in a study of CD8 T cells in ankylosing spondylitis. In TCRdb, the 5' RACE reads were re-called with MiXCR into one record per CDR3 protein. Here the sample spans around 150,000 distinct CDR3 sequences, 30% to 40% being singletons. Sequenced sample: synovial fluid, either unsorted or a sorted T cell fraction (not recorded which). All receptors come from a male donor with ankylosing spondylitis. The CDR3 runs from the conserved cysteine through the conserved F or W. The order of the fields is CDR3 DNA, CDR3 protein, J gene, clone size, D gene, V gene. D genes are given only for firm matches. Not every row has a clone size; where given, it reads once, few, many or a size class.

CDR3 DNA: TGTGCCAGCAGTTTAGGCGGGGCAGGGGTGAATTATGGCTACACCTTC
CDR3 protein: CASSLGGAGVNYGYTF
J gene: TRBJ1-2
clone size: few
D gene: .
V gene: TRBV12-3/TRBV12-4

CDR3 DNA: TGCAGCGCTGGGGGCTGGAATGAGCAGTTCTTC
CDR3 protein: CSAGGWNEQFF
J gene: TRBJ2-1
clone size: few
D gene: .
V gene: TRBV29-1

CDR3 DNA: TGTGCCACCAGTCAGGGACAGGGGGCGACTGAAGCTTTCTTT
CDR3 protein: CATSQGQGATEAFF
J gene: TRBJ1-1
clone size: .
D gene: TRBD1
V gene: TRBV24-1

CDR3 DNA: TGTGCCAGCAGCTTAGGGGCAGGGACCAACACCGGGGAGCTGTTTTTT
CDR3 protein: CASSLGAGTNTGELFF
J gene: TRBJ2-2
clone size: many
D gene: .
V gene: TRBV7-6

CDR3 DNA: TGTGCCAGCAGTTTACCGGTCCAGAACACTGAAGCTTTCTTT
CDR3 protein: CASSLPVQNTEAFF
J gene: TRBJ1-1
clone size: few
D gene: .
V gene: TRBV12-3/TRBV12-4

CDR3 DNA: TGTGCCAGCTCACATACTAGCGGCCCCACAGATACGCAGTATTTT
CDR3 protein: CASSHTSGPTDTQYF
J gene: TRBJ2-3
clone size: many
D gene: TRBD2
V gene: TRBV18

CDR3 DNA: TGTGCCAGCAGTTTTCTAGCGGAATCCTACGAGCAGTACTTC
CDR3 protein: CASSFLAESYEQYF
J gene: TRBJ2-7
clone size: .
D gene: TRBD2
V gene: TRBV6-5

CDR3 DNA: TGTGCCAGCAGTTTGGACTATCCGAGCTCCTACGAGCAGTACTTC
CDR3 protein: CASSLDYPSSYEQYF
J gene: TRBJ2-7
clone size: .
D gene: .
V gene: TRBV27

CDR3 DNA: TGTGCCAGCAGTTTTTTTTCTAGCGGGGTCGCGAACACCGGGGAGCTGTTTTTT
CDR3 protein: CASSFFSSGVANTGELFF
J gene: TRBJ2-2
clone size: few
D gene: TRBD2
V gene: TRBV27

CDR3 DNA: TGTGCCAGCAGCTCGACTAGCGGGGGAGCGCGCTTCTACGAGCAGTACTTC
CDR3 protein: CASSSTSGGARFYEQYF
J gene: TRBJ2-7
clone size: few
D gene: TRBD2
V gene: TRBV28

CDR3 DNA: TGTGCCAGCAGTTCGGGGGCTAGCGGGGGGAAAAACATTCAGTACTTC
CDR3 protein: CASSSGASGGKNIQYF
J gene: TRBJ2-4
clone size: .
D gene: TRBD2
V gene: TRBV28

CDR3 DNA: TGTGCCAGCAGTTATGGGGCCAGACCCCCTGAGCAGTTCTTC
CDR3 protein: CASSYGARPPEQFF
J gene: TRBJ2-1
clone size: many
D gene: .
V gene: TRBV6-5

CDR3 DNA: TGTGCCAGCAGTCGACAGGACGCTAATGAAAAACTGTTTTTT
CDR3 protein: CASSRQDANEKLFF
J gene: TRBJ1-4
clone size: few
D gene: .
V gene: TRBV2

CDR3 DNA: TGTGCCAGCAGCTTAGTTTCTAGCGGGGTCTACGAGCAGTACTTC
CDR3 protein: CASSLVSSGVYEQYF
J gene: TRBJ2-7
clone size: .
D gene: TRBD2
V gene: TRBV7-8

CDR3 DNA: TGTGCCAGCAAAAGCGGGAGGTCCTACAATGAGCAGTTCTTC
CDR3 protein: CASKSGRSYNEQFF
J gene: TRBJ2-1
clone size: many
D gene: TRBD2
V gene: TRBV12-3/TRBV12-4